This entry lists 30 T cell receptor beta chains sequenced from one sample in a study of blood T cell repertoires in COVID-19. The table came from immunoSEQ multiplex PCR; TCRdb's copy has only in-frame clones and leaves some out. The table includes about 250,000 clones, 65% to 90% detected once. Sequenced material: PBMCs or T cells enriched from blood (not recorded which). These receptors all stem from a man in his forties who had recovered from COVID-19.

The chain uses TRBV27 and TRBJ1-1; 7 positions agree with TRBD1. From germline, CDR1 is MNHEY and CDR2 SMNVEV (reference sequence). Trimming cost V 3 bases and J 2 bases; bases outside gene matches: 6. The CDR3 is 15 residues long. The CDR3 coding sequence is TGTGCCAGCAGTTTGACAGGGTACAGTAACACTGAAGCTTTCTTT. Translating gives CASSLTGYSNTEAFF.

The chain carries TRBV30 and TRBJ2-2; D is perhaps TRBD1 (5 bases). This CDR3 spans 15 amino acids. V was trimmed by 2 bases and J by 4 bases, leaving 14 bases between them. The germline V gene has CDR1 GTSNPN and CDR2 SVGIG (reference sequence). The CDR3 coding sequence is TGTGCCTGGAGTATATCCAGGGTGGGCACCGGGGAGCTGTTTTTT. Amino acids: CAWSISRVGTGELFF. Full variable domain (rest looked up from reference TRBV30 and TRBJ2-2): SQTIHQWPATLVQPVGSPLSLECTVEGTSNPNLYWYRQAAGRGLQLLFYSVGIGQISSEVPQNLSASRPQDRQFILSSKKLLLSDSGFYLCAWSISRVGTGELFFGEGSRLTVL.

This chain links TRBV6-5 with TRBJ1-2, with D perhaps matching TRBD1 (5 bases). The CDR3 sequence is 12 residues long. Germline values: CDR1 MNHEY, CDR2 SVGAGI. Trimming stripped 7 bases from V and 3 bases from J, with 9 bases between. This CDR3 reads CASMLGDYGYTF. In nucleotides, the CDR3 is TGTGCCAGCATGTTAGGGGACTATGGCTACACCTTC.

This clone was observed a handful of times. This rearrangement joins TRBV19 to TRBJ1-2; weak D call: TRBD1 (6 bases). CDR1 LNHDA and CDR2 SQIVND come from the germline V gene (reference sequence). The V gene lost 6 bases and the J gene lost 6 bases, with 14 bases spanning the gap. The CDR3 runs to 13 residues. CDR3 bases: TGTGCCAGTAGAGACCAAGACAGGAATGGCTACACCTTC. This sequence encodes CASRDQDRNGYTF.

The V gene is TRBV7-3, the J gene TRBJ1-1; no clear D. Germline V gene data show CDR1 as SGHTA and CDR2 as FQGTGA. The CDR3 has 13 residues. V was trimmed by 3 bases and J by 1 base, leaving 6 bases between them. CDR3 sequence: CASSFAENTEAFF. The CDR3 DNA reads TGTGCCAGCAGCTTTGCAGAGAACACTGAAGCTTTCTTT.

This chain joins TRBV30 and TRBJ2-3; D uncertain. The CDR3 loop spans 13 amino acids. Germline V gene sequence: CDR1 GTSNPN, CDR2 SVGIG (reference sequence). V lost 0 bases to trimming and J lost 1 base, with 5 bases between them. This CDR3 is CAWSVPGTDTQYF. The CDR3 DNA reads TGTGCCTGGAGTGTACCAGGCACAGATACGCAGTATTTT.

This clone was recorded only once. The chain couples TRBV21-1 to TRBJ2-5; the DNA was not compared with TRBD1, the D call given in the table. TRBV21-1 is an annotated pseudogene. CDR3 length equals 19 residues. CDR3 loop: CASTNRLRQGGSRGETQYF. DNA for the CDR3: TGTGCCAGCACCAATCGCCTCAGACAGGGGGGTAGTCGTGGGGAGACCCAGTACTTC.

V usage is TRBV18 and J usage is TRBJ2-5; no reliable D call. The germline V gene encodes CDR1 KGHSH and CDR2 LQKENI. Trimming removed 0 bases at V and 5 bases at J, with 7 bases between. The CDR3 spans 13 residues. The chain's CDR3 is CASSPPTLETQYF. CDR3 DNA: TGTGCCAGCTCACCACCTACTCTCGAGACCCAGTACTTC. Together with reference TRBV18 and TRBJ2-5, the CDR3 gives the full variable domain: NAGVMQNPRHLVRRRGQEARLRCSPMKGHSHVYWYRQLPEEGLKFMVYLQKENIIDESGMPKERFSAEFPKEGPSILRIQQVVRGDSAAYFCASSPPTLETQYFGPGTRLLVL.

The DNA of the CDR3 is TGTGCCAGCAGCGAAATAGCGGGGGTTTACAATGAGCAGTTCTTC. It specifies CASSEIAGVYNEQFF. This chain links TRBV6-2 or TRBV6-3 with TRBJ2-1; 9 positions agree with TRBD2. The CDR3 has 15 amino acids. After removal of 6 bases from V and 4 bases from J, the junction contained 7 bases not matched to a gene. Looked up from germline, CDR1 is MNHEY and CDR2 is SVGEGT.

The rearrangement uses TRBV12-5 and TRBJ2-3, with no clear D. Trimming left V 9 bases short and J 2 bases short, with 6 bases between. Germline CDR1 is LGHNT and CDR2 is FRNRAP. The CDR3 loop spans 11 amino acids. CDR3 bases: TGTGCTAGCAGGATCACAGATACGCAGTATTTT. Residues: CASRITDTQYF.

The genes are TRBV24-1 and TRBJ2-7; the match to TRBD2 covers 10 bases. CDR1 KGHDR and CDR2 SFDVKD come from the germline V gene. J gave up 1 base and V 6 bases, and 5 bases lay outside the gene matches. This CDR3 contains 15 residues. As DNA, the CDR3 is TGTGCCACCAGTAAACTAGCGGGATTTTCCTACGAGCAGTACTTC. The encoded protein is CATSKLAGFSYEQYF.

The chain uses TRBV28 and TRBJ2-2, with 7 bases that match TRBD1. Trimming at V came to 6 bases and at J to 1 base, leaving 5 bases not matched to a gene. The CDR3 length is 15 residues. Per the germline V gene, CDR1 is MDHEN and CDR2 is SYDVKM. The CDR3 region is CASSKQGWNTGELFF. The DNA of the CDR3 is TGTGCCAGCAGCAAACAGGGGTGGAACACCGGGGAGCTGTTTTTT.

The CDR3, as DNA: TGTGCCAGCAGTGAAGGATTAGGACAGGGCCCCGACGGCTACACCTTC. Amino acid sequence: CASSEGLGQGPDGYTF. V and J are TRBV6-1 and TRBJ1-2; 8 bases fit TRBD1. The ends lost 1 base at V and 8 bases at J; junction bases unmatched: 12. Germline CDR1 is MNHNS and CDR2 is SASEGT. CDR3 size: 16 residues.

The sample holds a few counts of this clone. The genes are TRBV4-1 and TRBJ1-1; 8 bases match TRBD1. CDR3 size: 15 residues. V was pared by 3 bases and J by 4 bases, with 7 bases of the junction left unmatched. Germline lookup yields CDR1 MGHRA and CDR2 YSYEKL. For the CDR3, the DNA is TGCGCCAGCAGCCAGGACCCCACAGGGGGCACTGAAGCTTTCTTT. The encoded protein is CASSQDPTGGTEAFF.

This clone was recorded once. CDR3 sequence reads: CASSPGTSGVQETQYF. Written as DNA, the CDR3 is TGTGCCAGCAGCCCGGGGACTAGCGGGGTCCAAGAGACCCAGTACTTC. This chain joins TRBV5-4 and TRBJ2-5; TRBD2 agrees at 13 bases. Germline assignment: CDR1 SGHNT and CDR2 YYREEE (reference sequence). This CDR3 has 16 residues. The V gene end was trimmed by 4 bases and the J gene end by 1 base; junction bases not matched to a gene: 4.

The rearrangement links TRBV7-2 to TRBJ2-1, with D hard to call. CDR1 and CDR2 (germline): SGHTA, FQGNSA. Trimming stripped 1 base from V and 4 bases from J, with 11 bases between. CDR3 length equals 15 residues. The chain's CDR3 is CASSLDGSRYNEQFF. In DNA form, the CDR3 reads TGTGCCAGCAGCTTAGACGGGTCACGGTACAATGAGCAGTTCTTC.

This clone was seen only once. A far larger clone lies a single base away; this is likely a read error. The chain joins TRBV7-6 to TRBJ1-2; perhaps TRBD1 as D (5 bases). Deletions cut 1 base from V and 0 bases from J, with 6 bases between. The V gene's germline CDR1 is SGHVS and CDR2 FNYEAQ. The CDR3 is 14 amino acids. CDR3 residues: CASSLETANYGYTF. The CDR3 nucleotides are TGTGCCAGCAGCTTAGAGACAGCTAACTATGGCTACACCTTC.

The chain combines TRBV2 with TRBJ2-1, with TRBD2 matching over 8 bases. From germline, CDR1 is SNHLY and CDR2 FYNNEI. Germline trimming cut 8 bases from V and 4 bases from J; bases unmatched to any gene: 13. The CDR3 runs to 16 residues. CDR3 in DNA: TGTGCCAGCGTCCCCGAACTAGCGGTTCTTTACAATGAGCAGTTCTTC. The encoded protein is CASVPELAVLYNEQFF.

This sequence joins TRBV27 and TRBJ1-6; TRBD1 might be the D (5 bases). The CDR3 totals 15 residues. V dropped 1 base and J dropped 9 bases, with 13 bases sitting between them. Per germline, CDR1 MNHEY and CDR2 SMNVEV (reference sequence). CDR3 sequence: CASSLYVQGGSPLHF. The DNA for the CDR3 is TGTGCCAGCAGTTTATACGTCCAGGGCGGTTCACCCCTCCACTTT.

This clone was recorded once. V gene TRBV7-6 combines with J gene TRBJ1-6; maybe TRBD1 (5 bases). Germline values: CDR1 SGHVS, CDR2 FNYEAQ. V was pared by 8 bases and J by 7 bases, with 18 bases between. CDR3 length: 15 amino acids. The chain's CDR3 is CASGNQGSGNSPLHF. The CDR3 nucleotides read TGTGCCAGCGGGAACCAGGGCTCTGGGAATTCACCCCTCCACTTT.

The gene calls are TRBV19 and TRBJ1-5; 7 nucleotides match TRBD1. CDR1 and CDR2 (germline): LNHDA, SQIVND (reference sequence). The CDR3 is 16 residues long. J lost 0 bases, V lost 5 bases, and 7 bases had no gene match. In DNA form, the CDR3 reads TGTGCCAGTAGTCGACAGGGTAAATATAGCAATCAGCCCCAGCATTTT. Encoded protein: CASSRQGKYSNQPQHF.

This clone was recorded many times. This chain joins TRBV19 and TRBJ2-1; 7 nucleotides line up with TRBD2. The V segment lost 4 bases and the J segment 6 bases; nucleotides outside the gene matches: 3. CDR1 LNHDA and CDR2 SQIVND come from the germline V gene (reference sequence). The CDR3 covers 13 residues. DNA for the CDR3: TGTGCCAGTAGTAATTGGGGGGGCAATGAGCAGTTCTTC. Protein: CASSNWGGNEQFF.

The CDR3 sequence: CATSENPGQSSYEQYF. The CDR3 DNA is TGTGCCACCAGTGAAAATCCGGGACAGAGCTCCTACGAGCAGTACTTC. The rearrangement joins TRBV24-1 to TRBJ2-7; 7 nucleotides agree with TRBD1. The CDR3 covers 16 residues. The V gene's germline CDR1 is KGHDR and CDR2 SFDVKD. V was pared by 4 bases and J by 0 bases, with 8 bases of the junction left unmatched.

The CDR3: CASSLTSGKNTGELFF. The CDR3 bases are TGTGCCAGCTCGCTTACTAGCGGGAAGAACACCGGGGAGCTGTTTTTT. The rearrangement uses TRBV18 and TRBJ2-2; 10 bases match TRBD2. The J segment lost 1 base and the V segment lost 6 bases, leaving 5 bases of the junction unmatched. Looked up from germline, CDR1 is KGHSH and CDR2 is LQKENI. The CDR3 has 16 amino acids.

The rearrangement joins TRBV15 to TRBJ2-1; 8 bases map to TRBD1. This CDR3 comprises 16 residues. Germline V gene sequence: CDR1 LNHNV, CDR2 YYDKDF (reference sequence). The J segment lost 8 bases and the V segment lost 0 bases, leaving 9 bases of the junction unmatched. The DNA for the CDR3 is TGTGCCACCAGCAGAGATAGGACAGGGAGGTACGATGAGCAGTTCTTC. It codes for CATSRDRTGRYDEQFF.

V is TRBV5-1 and J is TRBJ1-1; no definite D call. V was clipped by 4 bases and J by 0 bases, with 10 bases between them. Germline V gene sequence: CDR1 SGHRS, CDR2 YFSETQ. The CDR3 has 14 residues. Written as DNA, the CDR3 is TGCGCCAGCAGCCCCGGACTCATGAACACTGAAGCTTTCTTT. This translates into CASSPGLMNTEAFF.

The rearrangement uses TRBV7-2 and TRBJ2-7, with 12 nucleotides matching TRBD2. Losses at the gene ends were 5 bases for V and 5 bases for J; bases not matched to a gene: 7. Germline-derived CDR1 and CDR2 are SGHTA and FQGNSA. The CDR3 runs to 15 residues. DNA of the CDR3: TGTGCCAGCAGCGCCGGACTAGCGGGGTCCGACGAGCAGTACTTC. This sequence encodes CASSAGLAGSDEQYF.

This clone came up once. The chain couples TRBV18 to TRBJ2-7; TRBD1 is a possible D gene (6 bases). V was cut by 2 bases and J by 1 base, with 12 bases left in between. From germline, CDR1 is KGHSH and CDR2 LQKENI. The CDR3 is 15 amino acids. Written as DNA, the CDR3 is TGTGCCAGCTCACCAGCGAGGGACACATCCTACGAGCAGTACTTC. It yields the protein CASSPARDTSYEQYF.

CDR3 coding DNA: TGTGCCAGCAGCTTACATGGGCCGAACACTGAAGCTTTCTTT. It codes for CASSLHGPNTEAFF. The rearrangement joins TRBV5-4 to TRBJ1-1; the D is unclear. The germline gives CDR1 SGHNT, CDR2 YYREEE (reference sequence). Trimming left V 2 bases short and J 1 base short, with 9 bases between. The CDR3 is 14 residues long.

CDR3 protein: CAWTAGGGYTF. The CDR3 DNA sequence: TGTGCCTGGACCGCAGGAGGTGGCTACACCTTC. The chain recombines TRBV30 with TRBJ1-2; D call uncertain. Trimming shortened V by 4 bases and J by 7 bases, and 10 bases separated the two germline ends. The CDR3 totals 11 residues. Germline-derived CDR1 and CDR2 are GTSNPN and SVGIG (reference sequence).